Below, one T cell receptor (beta chain) is given with its context. The sample belongs to a study of sequential checkpoint blockade in melanoma. Treatment in this sample: randomized to nivolumab then ipilimumab (arm A) or the reverse (arm B). Clones were sequenced by immunoSEQ multiplex PCR, and TCRdb holds only the in-frame ones, with some missing. The repertoire holds roughly 36,000 clones, with over 30% as singletons. Germline values: CDR1 ENHRY, CDR2 SYGVKD. The CDR3 runs to 14 residues. Germline trimming cut 7 bases from V and 3 bases from J; bases unmatched to any gene: 6. This receptor was obtained from a human donor with melanoma. This material consisted of tumor tissue (inferred from file names), taken from a patient given nivolumab and ipilimumab in sequence. The rearrangement uses TRBV10-3 and TRBJ2-1; TRBD2 aligns across 7 bases. CDR3: CAIKGRDYYNEQFF. DNA of the CDR3: TGTGCCATCAAAGGCCGGGACTACTACAATGAGCAGTTCTTC.